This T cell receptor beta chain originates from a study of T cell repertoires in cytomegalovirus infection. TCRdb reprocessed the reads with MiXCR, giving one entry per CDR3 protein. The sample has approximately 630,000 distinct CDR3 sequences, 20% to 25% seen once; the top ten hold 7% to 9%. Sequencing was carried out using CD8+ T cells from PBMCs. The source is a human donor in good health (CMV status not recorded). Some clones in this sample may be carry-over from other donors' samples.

The chain's CDR3 is CATSRDSGQGGTYNEQFF. In DNA, the CDR3 is TGTGCCACCAGCAGAGATAGCGGGCAGGGGGGTACTTACAATGAGCAGTTCTTC. The chain carries TRBV15 and TRBJ2-1; D tentatively reads TRBD1 or TRBD2 (7 bases each). The germline V gene encodes CDR1 LNHNV and CDR2 YYDKDF (reference sequence). V was shortened by 0 bases and J by 4 bases, with 19 bases between the two germline ends. There are 18 residues in the CDR3.